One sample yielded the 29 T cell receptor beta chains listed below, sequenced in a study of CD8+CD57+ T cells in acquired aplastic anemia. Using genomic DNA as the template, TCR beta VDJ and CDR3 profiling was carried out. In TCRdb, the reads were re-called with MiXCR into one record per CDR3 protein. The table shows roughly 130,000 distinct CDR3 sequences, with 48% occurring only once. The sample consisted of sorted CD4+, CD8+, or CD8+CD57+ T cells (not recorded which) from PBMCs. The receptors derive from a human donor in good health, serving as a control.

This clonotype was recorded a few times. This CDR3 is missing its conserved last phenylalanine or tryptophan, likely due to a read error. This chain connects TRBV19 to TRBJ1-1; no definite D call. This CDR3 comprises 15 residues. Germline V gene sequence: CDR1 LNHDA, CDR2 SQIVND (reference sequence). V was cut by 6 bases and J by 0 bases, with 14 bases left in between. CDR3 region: CASSTYSQMNTEAFL. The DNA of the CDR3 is TGTGCCAGTAGCACTTATTCTCAAATGAACACTGAAGCTTTCTTG.

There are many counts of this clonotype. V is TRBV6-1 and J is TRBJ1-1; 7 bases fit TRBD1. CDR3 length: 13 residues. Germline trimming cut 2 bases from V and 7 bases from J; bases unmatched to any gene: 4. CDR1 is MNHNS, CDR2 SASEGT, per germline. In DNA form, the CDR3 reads TGTGCCAGCAGTGAACATAGGGACAGTGAAGCTTTCTTT. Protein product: CASSEHRDSEAFF.

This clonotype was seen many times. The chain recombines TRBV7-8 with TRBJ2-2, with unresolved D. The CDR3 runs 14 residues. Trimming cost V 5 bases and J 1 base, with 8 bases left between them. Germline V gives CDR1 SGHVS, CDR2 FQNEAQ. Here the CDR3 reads CASSETRNTGELFF. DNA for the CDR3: TGTGCCAGCAGCGAGACAAGGAACACCGGGGAGCTGTTTTTT.

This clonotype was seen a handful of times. CDR3 in DNA: TGTGCCAGCAGCTCCAGACTAGCGGGGGGACAGGGTGAGACCCAGTACTTC. Amino acid sequence: CASSSRLAGGQGETQYF. The rearrangement links TRBV11-2 to TRBJ2-5; TRBD2 matches at 13 bases. The CDR3 runs 17 residues. V dropped 4 bases and J dropped 5; count of bases not matched to a gene: 10. Germline values: CDR1 SGHAT, CDR2 FQNNGV.

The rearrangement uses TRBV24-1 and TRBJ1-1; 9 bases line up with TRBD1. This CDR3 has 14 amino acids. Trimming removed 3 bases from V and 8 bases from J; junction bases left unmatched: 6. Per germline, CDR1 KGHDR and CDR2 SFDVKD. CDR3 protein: CATSDSRTGVEAFF. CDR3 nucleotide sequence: TGTGCCACCAGTGATAGTAGGACAGGGGTGGAAGCTTTCTTT.

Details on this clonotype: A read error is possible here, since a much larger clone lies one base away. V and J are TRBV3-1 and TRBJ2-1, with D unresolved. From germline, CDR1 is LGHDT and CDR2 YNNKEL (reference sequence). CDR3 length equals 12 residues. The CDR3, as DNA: TGTGCCAGCAGCCAGGCCCTCCGTGAGCAGTCCTTC. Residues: CASSQALREQSF.

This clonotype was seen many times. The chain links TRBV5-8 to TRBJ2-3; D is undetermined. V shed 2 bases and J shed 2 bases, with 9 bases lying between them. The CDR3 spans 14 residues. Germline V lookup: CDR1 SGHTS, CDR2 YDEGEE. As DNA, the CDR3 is TGTGCCAGCAGCTTCCGGTCCCCCACAGATACGCAGTATTTT. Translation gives CASSFRSPTDTQYF.

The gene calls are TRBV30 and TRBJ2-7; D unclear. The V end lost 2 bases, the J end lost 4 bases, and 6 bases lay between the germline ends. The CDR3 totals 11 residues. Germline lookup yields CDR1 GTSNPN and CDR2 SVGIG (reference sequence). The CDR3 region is CAWSPGYEQYF. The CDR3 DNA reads TGTGCCTGGAGTCCGGGTTACGAGCAGTACTTC. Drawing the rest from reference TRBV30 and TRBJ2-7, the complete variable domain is SQTIHQWPATLVQPVGSPLSLECTVEGTSNPNLYWYRQAAGRGLQLLFYSVGIGQISSEVPQNLSASRPQDRQFILSSKKLLLSDSGFYLCAWSPGYEQYFGPGTRLTVT.

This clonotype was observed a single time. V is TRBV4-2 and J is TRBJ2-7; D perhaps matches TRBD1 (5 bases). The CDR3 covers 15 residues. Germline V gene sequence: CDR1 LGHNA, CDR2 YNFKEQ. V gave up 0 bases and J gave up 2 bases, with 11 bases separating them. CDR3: CASSQETDPTYEQYF. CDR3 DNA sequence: TGTGCCAGCAGCCAAGAGACAGATCCTACCTACGAGCAGTACTTC.

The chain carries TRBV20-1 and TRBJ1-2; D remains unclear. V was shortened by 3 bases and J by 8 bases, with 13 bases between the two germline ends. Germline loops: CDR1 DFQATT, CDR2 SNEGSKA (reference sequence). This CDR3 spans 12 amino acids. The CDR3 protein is CSARAGSEGYTF. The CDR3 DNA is TGCAGTGCTAGGGCGGGGTCGGAAGGCTACACCTTC.

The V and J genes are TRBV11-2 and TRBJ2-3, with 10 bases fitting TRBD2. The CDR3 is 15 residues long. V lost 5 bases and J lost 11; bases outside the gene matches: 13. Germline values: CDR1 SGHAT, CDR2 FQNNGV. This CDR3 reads CASSQPSGGGSEQYF. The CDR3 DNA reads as TGTGCCAGCAGCCAGCCCAGCGGGGGGGGAAGTGAGCAGTATTTT.

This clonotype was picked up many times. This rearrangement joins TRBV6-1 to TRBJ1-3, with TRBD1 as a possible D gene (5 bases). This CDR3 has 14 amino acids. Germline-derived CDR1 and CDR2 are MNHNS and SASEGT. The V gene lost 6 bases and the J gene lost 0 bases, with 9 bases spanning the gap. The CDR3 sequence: CASRAGNSGNTIYF. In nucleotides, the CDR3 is TGTGCCAGCAGAGCAGGGAACTCTGGAAACACCATATATTTT.

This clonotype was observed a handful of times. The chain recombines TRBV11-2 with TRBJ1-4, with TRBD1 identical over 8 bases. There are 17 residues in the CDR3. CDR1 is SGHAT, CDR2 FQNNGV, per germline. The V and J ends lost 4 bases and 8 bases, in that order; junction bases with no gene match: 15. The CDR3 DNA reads TGTGCCAGCAGCTCCTTAGGCCTCAGGGGGCGCCAAGAAAAACTGTTTTTT. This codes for CASSSLGLRGRQEKLFF. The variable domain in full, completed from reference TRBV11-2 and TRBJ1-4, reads EAGVAQSPRYKIIEKRQSVAFWCNPISGHATLYWYQQILGQGPKLLIQFQNNGVVDDSQLPKDRFSAERLKGVDSTLKIQPAKLEDSAVYLCASSSLGLRGRQEKLFFGSGTQLSVL.

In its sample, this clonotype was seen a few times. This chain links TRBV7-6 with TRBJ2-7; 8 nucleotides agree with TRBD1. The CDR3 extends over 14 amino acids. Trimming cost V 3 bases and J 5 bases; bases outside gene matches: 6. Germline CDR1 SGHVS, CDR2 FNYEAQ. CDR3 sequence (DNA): TGTGCCAGCAGCTTGGGGACAGGATGGGACGAGCAGTACTTC. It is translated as CASSLGTGWDEQYF.

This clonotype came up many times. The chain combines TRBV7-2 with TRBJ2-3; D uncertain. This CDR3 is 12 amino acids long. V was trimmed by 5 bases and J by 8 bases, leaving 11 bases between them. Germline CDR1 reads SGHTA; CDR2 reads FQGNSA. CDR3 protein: CASSQPLGTQYF. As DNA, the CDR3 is TGTGCCAGCAGCCAACCCCTAGGTACGCAGTATTTT.

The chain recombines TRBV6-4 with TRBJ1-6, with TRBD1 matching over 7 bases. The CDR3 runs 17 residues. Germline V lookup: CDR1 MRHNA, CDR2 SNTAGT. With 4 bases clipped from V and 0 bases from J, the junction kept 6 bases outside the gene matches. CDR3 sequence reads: CASSAFTGDSYNSPLHF. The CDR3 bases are TGTGCCAGCAGTGCCTTTACAGGGGACTCCTATAATTCACCCCTCCACTTT.

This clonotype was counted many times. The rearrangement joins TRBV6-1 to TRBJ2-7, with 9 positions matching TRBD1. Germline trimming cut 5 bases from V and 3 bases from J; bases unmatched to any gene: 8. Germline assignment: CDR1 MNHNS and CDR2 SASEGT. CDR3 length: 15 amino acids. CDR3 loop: CASSQSGTGNYEQYF. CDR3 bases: TGTGCCAGCAGTCAATCCGGGACAGGGAACTACGAGCAGTACTTC.

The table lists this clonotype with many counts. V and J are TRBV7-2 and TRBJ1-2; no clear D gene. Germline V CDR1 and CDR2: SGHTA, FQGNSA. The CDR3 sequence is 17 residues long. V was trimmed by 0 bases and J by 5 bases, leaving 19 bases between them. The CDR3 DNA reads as TGTGCCAGCAGCTTAGCTACGAGACATTTACTAATTTATGGCTACACCTTC. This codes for CASSLATRHLLIYGYTF.

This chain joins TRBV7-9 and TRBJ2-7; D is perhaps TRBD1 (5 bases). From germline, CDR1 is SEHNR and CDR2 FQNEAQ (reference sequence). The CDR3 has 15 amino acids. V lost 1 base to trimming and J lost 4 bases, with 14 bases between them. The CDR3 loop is CASSLEGRAQYEQYF. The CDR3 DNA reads TGTGCCAGCAGCTTAGAGGGCAGGGCCCAATACGAGCAGTACTTC. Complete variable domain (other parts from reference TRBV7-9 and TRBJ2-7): DTGVSQNPRHKITKRGQNVTFRCDPISEHNRLYWYRQTLGQGPEFLTYFQNEAQLEKSRLLSDRFSAERPKGSFSTLEIQRTEQGDSAMYLCASSLEGRAQYEQYFGPGTRLTVT.

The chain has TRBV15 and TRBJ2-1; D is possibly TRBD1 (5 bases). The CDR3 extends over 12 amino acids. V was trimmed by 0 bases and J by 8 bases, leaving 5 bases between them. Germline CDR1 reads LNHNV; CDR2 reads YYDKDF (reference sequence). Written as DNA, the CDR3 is TGTGCCACCAGCAGAGACAGGGATGAGCAGTTCTTC. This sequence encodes CATSRDRDEQFF.

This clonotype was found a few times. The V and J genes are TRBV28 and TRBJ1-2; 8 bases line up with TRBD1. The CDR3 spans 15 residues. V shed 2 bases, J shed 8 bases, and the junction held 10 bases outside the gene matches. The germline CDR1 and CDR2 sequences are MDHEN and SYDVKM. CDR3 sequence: CASSLEFGDRFGYTF. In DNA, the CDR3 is TGTGCCAGCAGTTTAGAGTTTGGGGACAGGTTCGGCTACACCTTC.

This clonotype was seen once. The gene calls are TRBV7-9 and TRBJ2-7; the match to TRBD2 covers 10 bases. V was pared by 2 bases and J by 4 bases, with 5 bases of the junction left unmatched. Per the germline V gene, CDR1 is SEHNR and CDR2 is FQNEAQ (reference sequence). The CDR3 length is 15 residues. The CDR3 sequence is CASSLPSGGTYEQYF. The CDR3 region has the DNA TGTGCCAGCAGCTTACCTAGCGGGGGTACTTACGAGCAGTACTTC.

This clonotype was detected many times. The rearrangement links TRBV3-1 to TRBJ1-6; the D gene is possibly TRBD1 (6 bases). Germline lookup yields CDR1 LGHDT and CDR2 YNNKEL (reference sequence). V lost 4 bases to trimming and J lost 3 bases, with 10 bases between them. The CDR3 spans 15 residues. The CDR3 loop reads CASSRGQHYNSPLHF. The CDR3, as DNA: TGTGCCAGCAGCCGAGGACAGCACTATAATTCACCCCTCCACTTT.

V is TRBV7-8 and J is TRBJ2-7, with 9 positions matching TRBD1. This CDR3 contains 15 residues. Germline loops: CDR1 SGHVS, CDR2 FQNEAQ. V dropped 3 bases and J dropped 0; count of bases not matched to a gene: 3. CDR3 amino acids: CASSFTGGPSYEQYF. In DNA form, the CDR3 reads TGTGCCAGCAGCTTCACAGGGGGCCCCTCCTACGAGCAGTACTTC.

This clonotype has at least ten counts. The CDR3 nucleotides are TGTGCCAGCAGCTTAAACCTACTTGAGCAGTTCTTC. This codes for CASSLNLLEQFF. The rearrangement uses TRBV7-2 and TRBJ2-1; unclear D gene. The CDR3 has 12 amino acids. Trimming shortened V by 2 bases and J by 9 bases, and 8 bases separated the two germline ends. Germline-derived CDR1 and CDR2 are SGHTA and FQGNSA.

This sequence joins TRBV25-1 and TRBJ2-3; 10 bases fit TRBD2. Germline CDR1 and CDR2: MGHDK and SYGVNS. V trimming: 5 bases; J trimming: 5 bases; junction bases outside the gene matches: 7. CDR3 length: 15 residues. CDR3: CASSTSGGAGDTQYF. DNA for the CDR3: TGTGCCAGCAGTACAAGCGGGGGGGCTGGAGATACGCAGTATTTT.

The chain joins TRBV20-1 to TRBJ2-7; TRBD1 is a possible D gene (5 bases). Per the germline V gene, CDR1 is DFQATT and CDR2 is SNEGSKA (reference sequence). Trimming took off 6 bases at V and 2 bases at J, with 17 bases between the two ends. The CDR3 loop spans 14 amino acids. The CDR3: CSARTPSNPYEQYF. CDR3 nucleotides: TGCAGTGCCAGGACACCATCGAACCCCTACGAGCAGTACTTC.

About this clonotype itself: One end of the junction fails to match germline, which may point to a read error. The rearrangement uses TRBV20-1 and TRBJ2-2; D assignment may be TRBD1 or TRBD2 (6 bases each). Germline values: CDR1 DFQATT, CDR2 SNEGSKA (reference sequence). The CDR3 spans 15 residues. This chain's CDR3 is CSAKNQGTPTGELSF. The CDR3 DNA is TGCAGTGCTAAAAACCAGGGGACTCCCACCGGGGAGCTGTCTTTT.

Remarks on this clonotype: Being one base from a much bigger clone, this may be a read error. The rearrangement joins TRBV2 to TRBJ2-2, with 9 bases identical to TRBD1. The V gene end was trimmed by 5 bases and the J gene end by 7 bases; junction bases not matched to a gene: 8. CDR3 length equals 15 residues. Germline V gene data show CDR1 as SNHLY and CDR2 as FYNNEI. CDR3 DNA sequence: TGTGCCAGCAGTTTGGACAGGGGCCATAGCGGGGAGCTGTTTTTT. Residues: CASSLDRGHSGELFF.